The entry that follows covers one T cell receptor (beta chain) sequence. V dropped 0 bases and J dropped 0 bases, with 8 bases sitting between them. The CDR3 totals 15 residues. Germline CDR1 reads LGHDT; CDR2 reads YNNKEL (reference sequence). The sample is drawn from a study of blood T cell repertoires in COVID-19. About the research overall: COVID-19 samples from acute and convalescent phases originated in the United States, Italy and Spain. Sample material is recorded as cDNA or gDNA derived from T cells, B-cell-depleted T cells, or PBMCs.

Under the authors' procedure: Counts of nucleated cells, estimated from reference gene primer amplification, were obtained. Libraries were prepared by immunoSEQ multiplex PCR; TCRdb keeps only in-frame clonotypes and omits some of them. V, J and clone size derive from that table, while D and trimming were established from the DNA sequence. Counted here are approximately 46,000 clones, over 65% occurring once; the ten biggest clones make up roughly 12%. The sample consisted of peripheral blood. The chain is built from TRBV3-1 (or the pseudogene TRBV3-2) and TRBJ1-1; no clear D. This receptor was obtained from a human donor in a cohort sampled during active COVID-19. DNA of the CDR3: TGTGCCAGCAGCCAAGACCCTTACATGAACACTGAAGCTTTCTTT. Translation gives CASSQDPYMNTEAFF.